This TCR beta chain was sequenced for a study of blood T cell repertoires in COVID-19. Across the whole study: Acute-phase and convalescent COVID-19 samples originated in the United States, Italy and Spain. Sources were T cells, B-cell-depleted T cells, or PBMCs; the material itself was cDNA or gDNA.

Authors' processing steps: Reference gene primer amplification yielded estimated nucleated cell counts. The data were produced by immunoSEQ multiplex PCR, yet TCRdb's version contains in-frame clones alone and is incomplete. D and trimming come from the DNA, and the V and J calls and clone size come from that table. The sample has 90,000 to 120,000 clones, 80% to 95% seen once; the top ten hold approximately 1.2%. V shed 6 bases, J shed 5 bases, and the junction held 9 bases outside the gene matches. CDR1 and CDR2 (germline): MNHEY, SMNVEV (reference sequence). The length of the CDR3 is 14 residues. The TCR was taken from a woman aged 25 to 39 with acute or convalescent COVID-19. Sequences were obtained from peripheral blood. The chain carries TRBV27 and TRBJ1-2, with 7 bases identical to TRBD1. The CDR3 region is CASSPRRGPYGYTF. The CDR3 bases are TGTGCCAGCAGCCCCCGGAGGGGGCCATATGGCTACACCTTC.